This TCR beta chain was found in a study of blood T cell repertoires in COVID-19. Participants, 18 to 89 years old, spanned around 25 US areas. Participants' reported clinical history set cohort assignment. In Cohort 3, a recovered donor had either two negative PCRs, clearance, or symptom resolution. Per the study methods: Amplifying reference gene primers gave estimates of nucleated cell counts. Measured with immunoSEQ multiplex PCR; TCRdb has only the in-frame clones, and not every one. V and J calls and clone size are copied from that table; D and trimming were computed from the DNA. This sample yields 310,000 or so clones, of which 86% are seen a single time; under 11% belongs to the top ten. This clone was recorded once. This same CDR3 is encoded by further DNA sequences in the sample. Germline CDR1 is SQVTM and CDR2 is ANQGSEA. This CDR3 spans 13 amino acids. V gave up 6 bases and J gave up 5 bases; unmatched junction bases: 7.

This sequence was found in a woman younger than 30 who had recovered from COVID-19. V gene TRBV29-1 combines with J gene TRBJ1-1; TRBD1 matches 9 bases. The sample taken for sequencing was PBMCs or T cells enriched from blood (not recorded which). CDR3 coding DNA: TGCAGCGTGGACAGGGGAAGAGGGACTGAAGCTTTCTTT. Protein sequence: CSVDRGRGTEAFF.